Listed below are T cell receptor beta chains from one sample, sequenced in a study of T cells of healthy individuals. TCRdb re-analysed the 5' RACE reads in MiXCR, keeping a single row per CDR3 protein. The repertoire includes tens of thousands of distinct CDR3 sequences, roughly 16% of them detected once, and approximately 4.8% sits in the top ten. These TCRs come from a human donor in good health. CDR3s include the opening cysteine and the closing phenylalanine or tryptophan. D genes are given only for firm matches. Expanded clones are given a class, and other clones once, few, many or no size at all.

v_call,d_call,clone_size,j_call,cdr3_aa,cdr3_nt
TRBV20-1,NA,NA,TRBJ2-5,CSASIGIQETQYF,TGCAGTGCTAGCATAGGGATCCAAGAGACCCAGTACTTC
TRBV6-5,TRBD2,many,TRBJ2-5,CASSRGTSGQETQYF,TGTGCCAGCAGCCGCGGGACTAGCGGACAAGAGACCCAGTACTTC
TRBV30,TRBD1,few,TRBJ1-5,CAWSVRTGGYQPQHF,TGTGCCTGGAGTGTACGGACAGGGGGGTATCAGCCCCAGCATTTT
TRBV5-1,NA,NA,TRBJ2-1,CASSLVLSRDNEQFF,TGCGCCAGCAGCTTGGTTTTAAGCAGAGACAATGAGCAGTTCTTC
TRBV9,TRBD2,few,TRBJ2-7,CASSVGAGGKYEQYF,TGTGCCAGCAGCGTAGGGGCGGGAGGGAAGTACGAGCAGTACTTC
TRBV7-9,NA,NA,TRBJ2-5,CASSLLARRTETQYF,TGTGCCAGCAGCTTACTAGCCCGGAGGACGGAGACCCAGTACTTC
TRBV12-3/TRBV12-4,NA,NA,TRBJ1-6,CASTRKRAGLDSPLHF,TGTGCCAGCACCCGAAAGCGGGCCGGTCTCGACTCACCCCTCCACTTT
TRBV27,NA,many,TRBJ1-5,CASSLGQDRNQPQHF,TGTGCCAGCAGTTTGGGGCAGGACCGCAATCAGCCCCAGCATTTT
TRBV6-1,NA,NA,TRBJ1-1,CASSEGQFRRPLEAFF,TGTGCCAGCAGTGAAGGACAGTTCCGGAGGCCGCTTGAAGCTTTCTTT
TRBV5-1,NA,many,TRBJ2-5,CASSPEATVGQTQYF,TGCGCCAGCAGCCCCGAGGCCACAGTAGGACAGACCCAGTACTTC
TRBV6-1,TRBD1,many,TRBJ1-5,CASSEEDGTGGQPQHF,TGTGCCAGCAGTGAAGAGGACGGGACAGGGGGTCAGCCCCAGCATTTT
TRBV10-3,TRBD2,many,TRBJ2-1,CAISEFRAGGNEQFF,TGTGCCATCAGTGAGTTCCGAGCGGGAGGCAATGAGCAGTTCTTC
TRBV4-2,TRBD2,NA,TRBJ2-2,CASSQELGLAGGPGTGELFF,TGTGCCAGCAGCCAGGAACTGGGACTAGCGGGAGGGCCGGGCACCGGGGAGCTGTTTTTT
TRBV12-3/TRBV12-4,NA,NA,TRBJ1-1,CASSLVLGGQGTFF,TGTGCCAGCAGTTTAGTTCTTGGGGGACAAGGAACTTTCTTT
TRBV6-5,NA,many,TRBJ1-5,CASSYSRATNQPQHF,TGTGCCAGCAGTTACTCCAGGGCTACTAATCAGCCCCAGCATTTT
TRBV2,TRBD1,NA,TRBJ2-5,CASSDRDREETQYF,TGTGCCAGCAGCGACCGGGACAGGGAAGAGACCCAGTACTTC
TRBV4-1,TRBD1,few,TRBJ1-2,CASSQVGDRVGGYTF,TGCGCCAGCAGCCAAGTGGGGGACAGGGTCGGTGGCTACACCTTC
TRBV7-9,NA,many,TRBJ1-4,CASSLVQGEKLFF,TGTGCCAGCAGCTTAGTTCAGGGTGAAAAACTGTTTTTT
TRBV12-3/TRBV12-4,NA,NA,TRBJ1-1,CASSLSTEAFF,TGTGCCAGCAGTTTATCCACTGAAGCTTTCTTT
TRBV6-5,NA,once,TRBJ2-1,CASSPGGGTYNEQFF,TGTGCCAGCAGTCCCGGAGGGGGCACCTACAATGAGCAGTTCTTC
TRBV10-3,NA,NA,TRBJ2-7,CATLDTYEQYF,TGTGCCACCTTGGACACTTACGAGCAGTACTTC
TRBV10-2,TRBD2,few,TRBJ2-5,CASRTSGSWDETQYF,TGCGCCAGCAGGACTAGCGGGAGTTGGGATGAGACCCAGTACTTC
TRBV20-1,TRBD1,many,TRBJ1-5,CSAARVKGAGQPQHF,TGCAGTGCGGCTAGGGTGAAGGGGGCAGGGCAGCCCCAGCATTTT
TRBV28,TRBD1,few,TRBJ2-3,CASSPGQGALDTQYF,TGTGCCAGCAGTCCCGGACAGGGGGCCTTAGATACGCAGTATTTT
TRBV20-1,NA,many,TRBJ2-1,CSARPDYLYNEQFF,TGCAGTGCCAGACCGGACTACCTCTACAATGAGCAGTTCTTC
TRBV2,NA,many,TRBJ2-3,CASKGDFTDTQYF,TGTGCCAGCAAAGGAGACTTCACAGATACGCAGTATTTT
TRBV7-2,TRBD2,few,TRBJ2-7,CASSSGLAVYEQYF,TGTGCCAGCAGCTCCGGACTAGCGGTATACGAGCAGTACTTC
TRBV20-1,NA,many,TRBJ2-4,CSASSLLAKNIQYF,TGCAGTGCTAGCTCCCTACTAGCCAAAAACATTCAGTACTTC
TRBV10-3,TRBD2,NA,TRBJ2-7,CATGLAGNYEQYF,TGTGCCACGGGGTTAGCGGGGAACTACGAGCAGTACTTC
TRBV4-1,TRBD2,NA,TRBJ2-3,CASRRWFGTSGSTDTQYF,TGCGCCAGCAGAAGATGGTTCGGGACTAGCGGAAGCACAGATACGCAGTATTTT
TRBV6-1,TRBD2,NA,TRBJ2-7,CASSETSGGTIYEQYF,TGTGCCAGCAGTGAAACTAGCGGGGGGACCATCTACGAGCAGTACTTC
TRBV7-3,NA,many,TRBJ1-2,CASSPGQGAYGYTF,TGTGCCAGCAGTCCGGGACAAGGGGCCTATGGCTACACCTTC
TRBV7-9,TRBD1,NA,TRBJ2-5,CASSPGGKTQYF,TGTGCCAGCAGCCCAGGGGGCAAGACCCAGTACTTC
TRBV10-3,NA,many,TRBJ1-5,CAISVDRQGSQHF,TGTGCCATCAGTGTCGACAGGCAAGGGTCCCAGCATTTT
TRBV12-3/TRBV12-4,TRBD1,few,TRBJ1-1,CASSPNRGTEAFF,TGTGCCAGCAGTCCGAACAGGGGGACTGAAGCTTTCTTT
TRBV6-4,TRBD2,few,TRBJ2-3,CASSRTSGGTDTQYF,TGTGCCAGCAGTAGGACTAGCGGGGGGACAGATACGCAGTATTTT
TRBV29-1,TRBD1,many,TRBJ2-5,CSARQGTETQYF,TGCAGCGCCCGACAGGGAACGGAGACCCAGTACTTC
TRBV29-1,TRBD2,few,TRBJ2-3,CSVEDPRLAGSEDTQYF,TGCAGCGTTGAAGATCCCCGTCTAGCGGGGTCTGAAGATACGCAGTATTTT